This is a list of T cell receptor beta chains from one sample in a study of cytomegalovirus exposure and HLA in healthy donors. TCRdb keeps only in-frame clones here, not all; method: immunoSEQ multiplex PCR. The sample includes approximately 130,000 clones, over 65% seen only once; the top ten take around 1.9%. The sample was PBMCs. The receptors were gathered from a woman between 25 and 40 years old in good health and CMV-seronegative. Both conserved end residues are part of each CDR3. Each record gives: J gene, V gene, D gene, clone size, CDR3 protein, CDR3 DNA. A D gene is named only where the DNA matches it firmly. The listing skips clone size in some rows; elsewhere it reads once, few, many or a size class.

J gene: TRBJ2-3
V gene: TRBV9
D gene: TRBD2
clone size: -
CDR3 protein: CASSVERGGTDTQYF
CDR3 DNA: TGTGCCAGCAGCGTAGAGCGGGGGGGCACAGATACGCAGTATTTT

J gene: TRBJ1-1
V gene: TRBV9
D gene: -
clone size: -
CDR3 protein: CASSPPGGRANTEAFF
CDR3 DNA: TGTGCCAGCAGCCCCCCGGGGGGCAGGGCGAACACTGAAGCTTTCTTT

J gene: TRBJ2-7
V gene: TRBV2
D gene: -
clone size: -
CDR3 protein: CASSLGMGGGEQYF
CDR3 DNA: TGTGCCAGCAGCCTTGGAATGGGGGGAGGAGAGCAGTACTTC

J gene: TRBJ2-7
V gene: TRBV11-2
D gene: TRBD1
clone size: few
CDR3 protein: CASSLLGTGSYEQYF
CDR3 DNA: TGTGCCAGCAGCCTACTCGGGACAGGATCCTACGAGCAGTACTTC

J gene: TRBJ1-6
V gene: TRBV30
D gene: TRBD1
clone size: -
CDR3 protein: CAWNLDRGDSPLHF
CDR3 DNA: TGTGCCTGGAATCTAGACAGGGGGGATTCACCCCTCCACTTT

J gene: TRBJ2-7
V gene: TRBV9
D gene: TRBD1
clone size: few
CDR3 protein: CASSAATGGSYEQYF
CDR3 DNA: TGTGCCAGCAGCGCGGCGACAGGGGGATCCTACGAGCAGTACTTC

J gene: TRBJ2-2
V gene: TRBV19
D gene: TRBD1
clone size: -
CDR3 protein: CATQGAGGGELFF
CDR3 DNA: TGTGCCACCCAGGGGGCTGGTGGCGGGGAGCTGTTTTTT

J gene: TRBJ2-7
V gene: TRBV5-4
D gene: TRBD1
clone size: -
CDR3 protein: CASSPKDRPEQYF
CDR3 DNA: TGTGCCAGCAGCCCAAAGGACAGGCCTGAGCAGTACTTC

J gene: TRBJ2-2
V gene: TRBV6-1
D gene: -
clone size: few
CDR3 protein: CASTAQGGRTGELFF
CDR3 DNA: TGTGCCAGCACCGCTCAGGGGGGCCGCACCGGGGAGCTGTTTTTT

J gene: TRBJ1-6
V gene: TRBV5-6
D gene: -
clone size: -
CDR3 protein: CASSLWGTGVYNSPLHF
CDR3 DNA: TGTGCCAGCAGCTTGTGGGGAACAGGAGTCTATAATTCACCCCTCCACTTT

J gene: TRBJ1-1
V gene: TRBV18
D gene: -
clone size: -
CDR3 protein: CASSPRSGDETEAFF
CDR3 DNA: TGTGCCAGCTCACCCCGTTCAGGGGATGAGACTGAAGCTTTCTTT

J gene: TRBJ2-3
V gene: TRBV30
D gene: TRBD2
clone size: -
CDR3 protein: CAYLAGGSTDTQYF
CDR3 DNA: TGTGCCTATCTAGCGGGGGGAAGCACAGATACGCAGTATTTT

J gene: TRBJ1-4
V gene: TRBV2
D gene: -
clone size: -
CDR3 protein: CASSPQAVGASGELFF
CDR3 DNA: TGTGCCAGCAGTCCCCAGGCGGTTGGGGCCTCGGGGGAACTGTTTTTT

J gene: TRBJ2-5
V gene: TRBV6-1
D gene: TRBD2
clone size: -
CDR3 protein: CASSEKAGGPYQETQYF
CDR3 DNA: TGTGCCAGCAGTGAAAAAGCGGGGGGCCCGTACCAAGAGACCCAGTACTTC

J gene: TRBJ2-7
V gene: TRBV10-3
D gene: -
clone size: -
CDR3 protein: CAIRDISYEQYF
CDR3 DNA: TGTGCCATCAGGGACATCTCCTACGAGCAGTACTTC

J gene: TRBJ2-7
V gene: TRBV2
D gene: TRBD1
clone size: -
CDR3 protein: CASSDRQGLGRYF
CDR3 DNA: TGTGCCAGCAGTGACAGACAGGGCCTGGGTCGGTACTTC

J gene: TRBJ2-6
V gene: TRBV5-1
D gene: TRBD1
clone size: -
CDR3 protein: CASAGGLDDRGKSGANVLTF
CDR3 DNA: TGCGCCAGCGCCGGGGGTCTGGACGACAGGGGAAAGTCTGGGGCCAACGTCCTGACTTTC

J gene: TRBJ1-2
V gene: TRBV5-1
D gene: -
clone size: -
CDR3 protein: CASSLEGGRDGYTF
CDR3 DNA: TGCGCCAGCAGCTTGGAAGGGGGGAGGGATGGCTACACCTTC

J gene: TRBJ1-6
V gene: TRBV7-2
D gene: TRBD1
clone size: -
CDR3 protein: CASSRDRGNSPLHF
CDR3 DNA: TGTGCCAGCAGCCGGGACAGGGGAAATTCACCCCTCCACTTT

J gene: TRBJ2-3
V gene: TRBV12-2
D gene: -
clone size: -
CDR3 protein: CASRLGQGRTDTQYF
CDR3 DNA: TGTGCAAGTCGCTTAGGACAGGGGCGGACAGATACGCAGTATTTT

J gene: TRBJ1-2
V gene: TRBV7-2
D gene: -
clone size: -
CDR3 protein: CASSPRADLGSGYTF
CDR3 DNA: TGTGCCAGCAGCCCTAGAGCGGACCTTGGATCTGGCTACACCTTC

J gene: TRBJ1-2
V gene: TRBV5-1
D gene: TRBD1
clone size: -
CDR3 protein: CASSSIQGDYGYTF
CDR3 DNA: TGCGCCAGCAGCTCCATCCAGGGGGACTATGGCTACACCTTC

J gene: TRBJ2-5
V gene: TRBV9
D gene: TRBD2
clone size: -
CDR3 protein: CASSVSGGAEETQYF
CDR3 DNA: TGTGCCAGCAGCGTTAGCGGGGGGGCAGAAGAGACCCAGTACTTC

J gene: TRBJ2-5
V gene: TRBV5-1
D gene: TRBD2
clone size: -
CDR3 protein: CASSSMGGGAQETQYF
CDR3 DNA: TGCGCCAGCAGCTCCATGGGCGGGGGGGCCCAAGAGACCCAGTACTTC

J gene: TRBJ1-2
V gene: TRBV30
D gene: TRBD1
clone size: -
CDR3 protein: CAWSADRGGGYTF
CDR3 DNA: TGTGCCTGGAGTGCCGACAGGGGAGGAGGCTACACCTTC

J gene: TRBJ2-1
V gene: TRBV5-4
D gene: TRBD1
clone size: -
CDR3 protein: CASSSPKQGSSYNEQFF
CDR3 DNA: TGTGCCAGCAGCTCCCCCAAACAGGGGAGCTCCTACAATGAGCAGTTCTTC

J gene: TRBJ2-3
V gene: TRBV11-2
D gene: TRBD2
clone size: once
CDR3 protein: CASSLGRTSGGATDTQYF
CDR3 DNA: TGTGCCAGCAGCTTAGGCCGGACTAGCGGGGGGGCAACAGATACGCAGTATTTT

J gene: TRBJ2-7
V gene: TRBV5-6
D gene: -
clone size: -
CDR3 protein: CASSLERDTSTYEQYF
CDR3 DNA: TGTGCCAGCAGCTTGGAGAGGGACACTTCAACCTACGAGCAGTACTTC

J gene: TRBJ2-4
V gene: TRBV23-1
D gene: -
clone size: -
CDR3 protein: CASGPGQGGRNIQYF
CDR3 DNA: TGCGCCAGCGGCCCCGGACAGGGAGGGAGAAACATTCAGTACTTC

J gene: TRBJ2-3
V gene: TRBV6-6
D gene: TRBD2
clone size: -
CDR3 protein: CASTRLAGGGDTQYF
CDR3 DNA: TGTGCCAGCACAAGACTAGCGGGGGGCGGGGATACGCAGTATTTT

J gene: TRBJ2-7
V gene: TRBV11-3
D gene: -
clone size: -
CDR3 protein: CASSQGRTTYEQYF
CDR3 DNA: TGTGCCAGCAGCCAGGGACGGACTACCTACGAGCAGTACTTC

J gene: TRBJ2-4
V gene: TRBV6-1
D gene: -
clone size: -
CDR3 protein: CASSERWLAKNIQYF
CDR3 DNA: TGTGCCAGCAGTGAACGGTGGTTAGCCAAAAACATTCAGTACTTC

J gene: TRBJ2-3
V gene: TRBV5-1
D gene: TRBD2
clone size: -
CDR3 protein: CASSALAGGLTDTQYF
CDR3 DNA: TGCGCCAGCAGCGCCTTAGCGGGGGGCCTCACAGATACGCAGTATTTT

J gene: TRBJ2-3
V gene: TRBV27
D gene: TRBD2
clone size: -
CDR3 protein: CASSLLPGGAIDTQYF
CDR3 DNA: TGTGCCAGCAGTTTACTTCCCGGGGGGGCGATAGATACGCAGTATTTT

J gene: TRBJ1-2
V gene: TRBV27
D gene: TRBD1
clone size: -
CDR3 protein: CASSAGTGANYGYTF
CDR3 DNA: TGTGCCAGCAGTGCCGGGACAGGGGCTAACTATGGCTACACCTTC

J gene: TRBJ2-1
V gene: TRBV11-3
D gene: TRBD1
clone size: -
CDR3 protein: CASSHRTGGYNEQFF
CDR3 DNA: TGTGCCAGCAGCCACCGGACAGGGGGGTACAATGAGCAGTTCTTC

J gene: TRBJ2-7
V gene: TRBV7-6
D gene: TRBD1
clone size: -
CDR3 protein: CASSNTGGPGEQYF
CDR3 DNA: TGTGCCAGCAGCAATACAGGGGGCCCCGGCGAGCAGTACTTC

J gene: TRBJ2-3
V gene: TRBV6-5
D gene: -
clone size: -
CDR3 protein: CASNRPTDTRYF
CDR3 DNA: TGTGCCAGCAACCGGCCTACAGATACGCGGTATTTT

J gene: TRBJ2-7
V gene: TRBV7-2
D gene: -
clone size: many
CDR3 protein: CASSPTGMSSYEQYF
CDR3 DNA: TGTGCCAGCAGCCCAACAGGTATGAGTTCCTACGAGCAGTACTTC

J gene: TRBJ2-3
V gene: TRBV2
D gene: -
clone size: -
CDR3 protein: CASSSPGAQRDTQYF
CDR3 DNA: TGTGCCAGCAGTAGCCCCGGTGCCCAGCGTGATACGCAGTATTTT

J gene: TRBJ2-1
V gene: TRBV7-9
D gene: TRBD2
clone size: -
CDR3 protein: CASSDTSGGHYNEQFF
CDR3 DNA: TGTGCCAGCAGCGACACGAGCGGGGGACATTACAATGAGCAGTTCTTC

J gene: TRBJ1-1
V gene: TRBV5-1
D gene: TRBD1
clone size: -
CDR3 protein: CASSLGGLGNTEAFF
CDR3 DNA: TGCGCCAGCAGCTTAGGGGGCCTGGGGAACACTGAAGCTTTCTTT

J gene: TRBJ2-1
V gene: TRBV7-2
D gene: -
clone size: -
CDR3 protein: CASSSPGEVRNEQFF
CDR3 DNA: TGTGCCAGCAGCTCGCCGGGGGAGGTACGCAATGAGCAGTTCTTC

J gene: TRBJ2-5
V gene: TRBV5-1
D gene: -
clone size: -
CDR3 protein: CASSLAVSQETQYF
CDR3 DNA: TGCGCCAGCAGCTTGGCCGTGAGCCAAGAGACCCAGTACTTC

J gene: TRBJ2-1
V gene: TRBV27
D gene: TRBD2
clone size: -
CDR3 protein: CASSTPSGGGSYNEQFF
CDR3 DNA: TGTGCCAGCAGCACCCCTAGCGGGGGCGGATCCTACAATGAGCAGTTCTTC

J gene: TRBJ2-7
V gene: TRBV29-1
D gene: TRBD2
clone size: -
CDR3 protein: CSVEGQGSGAFYEQYF
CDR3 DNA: TGCAGCGTTGAAGGGCAAGGTAGCGGGGCGTTCTACGAGCAGTACTTC

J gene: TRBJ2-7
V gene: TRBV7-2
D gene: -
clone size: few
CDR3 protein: CASSAVRGYEQYF
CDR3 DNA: TGTGCCAGCAGCGCCGTCAGGGGTTACGAGCAGTACTTC

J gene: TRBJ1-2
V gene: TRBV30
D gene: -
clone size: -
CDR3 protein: CAWTPLQVAGYTF
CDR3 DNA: TGTGCCTGGACCCCACTCCAGGTTGCTGGCTACACCTTC

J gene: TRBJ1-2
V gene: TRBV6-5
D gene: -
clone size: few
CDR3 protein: CASSYSEQAGGYTF
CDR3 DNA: TGTGCCAGCAGTTACTCGGAGCAGGCGGGTGGCTACACCTTC

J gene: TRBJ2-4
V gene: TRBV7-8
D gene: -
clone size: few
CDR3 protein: CASSASAGAKNIQYF
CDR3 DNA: TGTGCCAGCAGCGCAAGTGCGGGGGCCAAAAACATTCAGTACTTC

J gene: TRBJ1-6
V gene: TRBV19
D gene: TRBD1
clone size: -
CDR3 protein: CASRDRFNSPLHF
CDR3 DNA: TGTGCCAGTAGGGACAGGTTCAATTCACCCCTCCACTTT

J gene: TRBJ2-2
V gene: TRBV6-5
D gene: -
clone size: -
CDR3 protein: CASSYRDGGTGELFF
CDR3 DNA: TGTGCCAGCAGTTACCGTGACGGCGGCACCGGGGAGCTGTTTTTT